A single sample gave rise to the 14 T cell receptor beta chains below, sequenced in a study of T cell changes during pregnancy in multiple sclerosis. This table comes from immunoSEQ multiplex PCR, and its TCRdb copy is limited to in-frame clones, with some not included. Of around 96,000 clones listed, 90% to 95% are singletons. The sample in question was peripheral blood, obtained after pregnancy. These receptors originate from a female donor in good health, enrolled as a control in a pregnancy study.

The J gene is TRBJ2-1, the V gene TRBV28; TRBD2 matches at 10 bases. CDR3 length: 14 residues. V lost 2 bases, J lost 11 bases, and 6 bases stayed unmatched. Per germline, CDR1 MDHEN and CDR2 SYDVKM. The CDR3 DNA is TGTGCCAGCAGTTTAGGGTTAGCGGGAGGTCAGCAGTTCTTC. This codes for CASSLGLAGGQQFF.

The J gene is TRBJ2-7, the V gene TRBV7-9, with TRBD1 matching over 7 bases. CDR3 length: 11 residues. The germline gives CDR1 SEHNR, CDR2 FQNEAQ (reference sequence). V gave up 3 bases and J gave up 10 bases; unmatched junction bases: 3. CDR3 in DNA: TGTGCCAGCAGCTTCGGACAGGCCCAGTACTTC. This translates into CASSFGQAQYF.

J is TRBJ2-3 and V is TRBV5-4, with TRBD1 as a possible D gene (6 bases). V lost 5 bases and J 10 bases, leaving 14 bases between the germline ends. The CDR3 loop spans 12 amino acids. CDR1 SGHNT and CDR2 YYREEE come from the germline V gene (reference sequence). CDR3 in amino acids: CASRRDQGSQYF. CDR3 sequence (DNA): TGTGCCAGCAGGAGAGACCAGGGGTCGCAGTATTTT.

This clone occurred a few times. This sequence joins TRBV19 and TRBJ2-7, with TRBD1 matching over 7 bases. Germline V gives CDR1 LNHDA, CDR2 SQIVND (reference sequence). J was trimmed by 2 bases and V by 5 bases; bases with no gene match: 9. This CDR3 is built from 15 residues. This chain's CDR3 is CASSHGQDSTYEQYF. The DNA for the CDR3 is TGTGCCAGTAGTCATGGACAGGATAGCACCTACGAGCAGTACTTC.

The chain uses TRBV5-1 and TRBJ2-3; 12 nucleotides match TRBD2. Germline V gives CDR1 SGHRS, CDR2 YFSETQ. After removal of 4 bases from V and 0 bases from J, the junction contained 9 bases not matched to a gene. This CDR3 comprises 18 residues. The CDR3 sequence is CASSAGTSGPPSTDTQYF. CDR3 nucleotides: TGCGCCAGCAGCGCCGGGACTAGCGGGCCCCCTAGCACAGATACGCAGTATTTT.

The J gene is TRBJ2-5, the V gene TRBV28; 11 bases align to TRBD2. V shed 6 bases, J shed 5 bases, and the junction held 17 bases outside the gene matches. This CDR3 has 18 amino acids. Germline assignment: CDR1 MDHEN and CDR2 SYDVKM. This CDR3 is CASSLIYELAGGSETQYF. The CDR3, as DNA: TGTGCCAGCAGCCTAATTTACGAGTTAGCGGGAGGGAGTGAGACCCAGTACTTC.

V usage is TRBV10-3 and J usage is TRBJ2-6; 8 bases line up with TRBD2. Germline V CDR1 and CDR2: ENHRY, SYGVKD. The CDR3 spans 19 residues. The V gene end was trimmed by 5 bases and the J gene end by 4 bases; junction bases not matched to a gene: 16. The CDR3, as DNA: TGTGCCATCAGTTCCCCGTTAGCGGGACCCTTACGCGGGGCCAACGTCCTGACTTTC. It codes for CAISSPLAGPLRGANVLTF.

The rearrangement uses TRBV19 and TRBJ2-5; 8 positions agree with TRBD2. CDR1 is LNHDA, CDR2 SQIVND, per germline (reference sequence). The J segment lost 1 base and the V segment lost 3 bases, leaving 7 bases of the junction unmatched. The CDR3 consists of 16 residues. CDR3 residues: CASSMWVAGPQETQYF. For the CDR3, the DNA is TGTGCCAGTAGTATGTGGGTAGCGGGGCCCCAAGAGACCCAGTACTTC.

A remark on this clone: The junction and the germline gene differ at one end; a read error may be behind it. The chain links TRBV7-7 to TRBJ2-2, with 7 bases that match TRBD1. The CDR3 spans 18 residues. The germline CDR1 and CDR2 sequences are SSHAT and FNYEAQ (reference sequence). The CDR3 protein is CASSSRQGLQMNTRELFF. Written as DNA, the CDR3 is TGTGCCAGCAGCTCTCGACAGGGCCTACAAATGAACACCAGGGAGCTGTTTTTT. Full variable domain (outside the CDR3, taken from reference TRBV7-7 and TRBJ2-2): GAGVSQSPRYKVTKRGQDVTLRCDPISSHATLYWYQQALGQGPEFLTYFNYEAQPDKSGLPSDRFSAERPEGSISTLTIQRTEQRDSAMYRCASSSRQGLQMNTRELFFGEGSRLTVL.

In this sample, this clone turned up once. J is TRBJ2-7 and V is TRBV23-1; 10 positions match TRBD2. TRBV23-1 is given ORF status, its function remaining uncertain. This CDR3 has 17 residues. V was clipped by 1 base and J by 3 bases; unmatched bases: 9. The chain's CDR3 is CASSQFDTGTSDYEQYF. CDR3 coding DNA: TGCGCCAGCAGTCAATTCGACACCGGGACTAGCGACTACGAGCAGTACTTC.

This chain joins TRBV6-1 and TRBJ1-2; tentatively, D is TRBD1 (6 bases). V lost 6 bases and J lost 4, with 18 bases in between. There are 15 residues in the CDR3. From germline, CDR1 is MNHNS and CDR2 SASEGT. CDR3 sequence (DNA): TGTGCCAGCAGGAGCGTTGGGGAGGGGGGCTATGGCTACACCTTC. This codes for CASRSVGEGGYGYTF.

This chain uses TRBV7-2 with TRBJ2-4; maybe TRBD2 (5 bases). The length of the CDR3 is 14 residues. V was clipped by 0 bases and J by 9 bases, with 12 bases between them. The germline CDR1 and CDR2 sequences are SGHTA and FQGNSA. The DNA for the CDR3 is TGTGCCAGCAGCTTAGCGATCGGGGAAAGCATTCAGTACTTC. Translation: CASSLAIGESIQYF.

The V and J genes are TRBV28 and TRBJ1-2; a weak D match, TRBD1 (6 bases). This CDR3 has 13 residues. Trimming removed 4 bases at V and 3 bases at J, with 9 bases between. CDR1 and CDR2 (germline): MDHEN, SYDVKM. The CDR3 DNA reads as TGTGCCAGCAGTTCCACAGGGCACTATGGCTACACCTTC. Its protein product is CASSSTGHYGYTF.

CDR3 in DNA: TGCGCCAGCAGCCCAGGGACAGGGGGCCAGTTCTTC. This codes for CASSPGTGGQFF. This rearrangement joins TRBV5-1 to TRBJ2-1; 12 nucleotides align to TRBD1. The CDR3 extends over 12 amino acids. Germline V gene sequence: CDR1 SGHRS, CDR2 YFSETQ. Losses at the gene ends were 4 bases for V and 13 bases for J; bases not matched to a gene: 3.